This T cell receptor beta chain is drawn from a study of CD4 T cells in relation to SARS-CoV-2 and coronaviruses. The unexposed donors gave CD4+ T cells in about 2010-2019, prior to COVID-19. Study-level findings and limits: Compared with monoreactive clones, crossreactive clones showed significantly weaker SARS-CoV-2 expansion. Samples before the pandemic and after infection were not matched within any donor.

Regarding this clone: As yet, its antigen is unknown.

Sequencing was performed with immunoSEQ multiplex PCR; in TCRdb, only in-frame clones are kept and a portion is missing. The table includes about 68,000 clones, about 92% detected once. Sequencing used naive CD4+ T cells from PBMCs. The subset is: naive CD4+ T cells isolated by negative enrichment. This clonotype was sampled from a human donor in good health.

The CDR3 here is CAWSVRGGAKNIQYF. As DNA, the CDR3 is TGTGCCTGGAGTGTACGGGGGGGAGCCAAAAACATTCAGTACTTC. The chain couples TRBV30 to TRBJ2-4; TRBD2 matches 8 bases. Germline-derived CDR1 and CDR2 are GTSNPN and SVGIG (reference sequence). V was pared by 0 bases and J by 0 bases, with 1 base of the junction left unmatched. The CDR3 has 15 amino acids.